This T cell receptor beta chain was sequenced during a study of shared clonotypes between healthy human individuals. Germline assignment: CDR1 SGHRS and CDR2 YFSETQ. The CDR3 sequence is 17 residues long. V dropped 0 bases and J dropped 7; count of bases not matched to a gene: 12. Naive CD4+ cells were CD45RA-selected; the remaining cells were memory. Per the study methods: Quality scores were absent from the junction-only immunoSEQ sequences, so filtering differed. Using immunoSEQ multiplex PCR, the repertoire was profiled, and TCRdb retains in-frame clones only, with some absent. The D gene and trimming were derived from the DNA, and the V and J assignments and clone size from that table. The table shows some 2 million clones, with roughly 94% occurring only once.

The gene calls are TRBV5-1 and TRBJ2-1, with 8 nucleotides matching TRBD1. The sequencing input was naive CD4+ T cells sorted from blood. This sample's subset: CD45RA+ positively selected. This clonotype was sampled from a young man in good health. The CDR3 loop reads CASSLDPTGAGSNEQFF. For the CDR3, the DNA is TGCGCCAGCAGCTTGGACCCGACAGGGGCTGGTAGTAATGAGCAGTTCTTC. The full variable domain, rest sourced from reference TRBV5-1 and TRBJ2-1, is KAGVTQTPRYLIKTRGQQVTLSCSPISGHRSVSWYQQTPGQGLQFLFEYFSETQRNKGNFPGRFSGRQFSNSRSEMNVSTLELGDSALYLCASSLDPTGAGSNEQFFGPGTRLTVL.